Reported below is one T cell receptor beta chain. This sample is part of a study of blood T cell repertoires in COVID-19. Study-level information: COVID-19 samples collected from the United States, Italy and Spain covered acute and convalescent phases.

Germline loops: CDR1 MNHNS, CDR2 SASEGT. Deletions cut 2 bases from V and 0 bases from J, with 11 bases between. This CDR3 comprises 16 residues. Sequenced by immunoSEQ multiplex PCR; TCRdb stores in-frame clones only, minus some. The sample lists about 260,000 clones, around 83% occurring once. The source material was peripheral blood. The chain recombines TRBV6-1 with TRBJ1-3, with D possibly TRBD1 on 5 matching bases. The receptor comes from a man between 18 and 35 years old with active or convalescent COVID-19. The CDR3 DNA reads TGTGCCAGCAGTGAACGGGGACTGCCCTCTGGAAACACCATATATTTT. Amino acid sequence: CASSERGLPSGNTIYF.